Listed here are 21 T cell receptor beta chains from one sample, sequenced in a study of T cell responses to AZD1222 COVID-19 vaccine. Only in-frame clones appear in the TCRdb table, and some are missing; sequencing was by immunoSEQ multiplex PCR. Here the sample spans 99,000 or so clones, 70% to 90% being singletons. Sequencing used peripheral blood, obtained on day 0 of AZD1222 vaccination. Receptor source: an adult in good health.

CDR3 nucleotide sequence: TGCGCCAGCAGCCAAGATTGGAGCCAGGCAAGCTCCTATAATTCACCCCTCCACTTT. Translation: CASSQDWSQASSYNSPLHF. The chain joins TRBV4-3 to TRBJ1-6; the D is unclear. Deletions cut 0 bases from V and 0 bases from J, with 15 bases between. This CDR3 has 19 residues. CDR1 and CDR2 from the germline V gene are LGHNA and YSLEER.

This chain joins TRBV3-1 (or the pseudogene TRBV3-2) and TRBJ1-6; D remains unclear. Germline V lookup: CDR1 LGHDT, CDR2 YNNKEL (reference sequence). CDR3 length: 12 residues. Trimming left V 0 bases short and J 10 bases short, with 4 bases between. The CDR3 DNA sequence: TGTGCCAGCAGCCAAGATGAGTCACCCCTCCACTTT. This translates into CASSQDESPLHF.

This chain joins TRBV21-1 and TRBJ2-7; the table's D gene call, TRBD1, was not cross checked with the DNA. TRBV21-1 is marked as a pseudogene. This CDR3 contains 16 residues. The CDR3 DNA follows: TGTGCCAGCAGCAAACTCCACAGGCGCAGCTCCTACGAGCAGTACGTC. This encodes CASSKLHRRSSYEQYV.

A single count supports this clone. The chain employs TRBV7-8 and TRBJ1-4; no clear D gene. Looked up from germline, CDR1 is SGHVS and CDR2 is FQNEAQ. The CDR3 runs to 16 residues. Trimming took off 2 bases at V and 0 bases at J, with 10 bases between the two ends. The CDR3 reads CASSLKRVPTNEKLFF. The CDR3 DNA reads as TGTGCCAGCAGCTTAAAAAGGGTTCCAACTAATGAAAAACTGTTTTTT.

V gene TRBV2 combines with J gene TRBJ2-2, with D uncertain. The germline V gene has CDR1 SNHLY and CDR2 FYNNEI. The CDR3 is 14 amino acids. V was shortened by 4 bases and J by 6 bases, with 12 bases between the two germline ends. The CDR3 sequence: CASSVGGGPGELFF. The CDR3 bases are TGTGCCAGCAGTGTAGGTGGCGGTCCCGGGGAGCTGTTTTTT.

The chain combines TRBV11-2 with TRBJ2-7, with D hard to call. CDR1 SGHAT and CDR2 FQNNGV come from the germline V gene. CDR3 length: 13 amino acids. V lost 5 bases and J 0 bases, leaving 8 bases between the germline ends. CDR3 region: CASSPDNSYEQYF. Written as DNA, the CDR3 is TGTGCCAGCAGCCCTGACAACTCCTACGAGCAGTACTTC.

The gene calls are TRBV19 and TRBJ2-5; the match to TRBD2 covers 8 bases. The CDR3 loop spans 18 amino acids. CDR1 and CDR2 (germline): LNHDA, SQIVND (reference sequence). With 3 bases clipped from V and 2 bases from J, the junction kept 14 bases outside the gene matches. The DNA for the CDR3 is TGTGCCAGTAGTATCTACTTTGTGGGACTAGGGTATCAAGAGACCCAGTACTTC. Protein sequence: CASSIYFVGLGYQETQYF.

J is TRBJ2-7 and V is TRBV4-1; D is possibly TRBD1 (5 bases). The CDR3 runs 15 residues. The V end was cut by 4 bases, the J end by 3 bases, with 16 bases between. Germline lookup yields CDR1 MGHRA and CDR2 YSYEKL. DNA for the CDR3: TGCGCCAGCAGCCGAGGACAATCTCCTGTCTACGAGCAGTACGTC. This gives the protein CASSRGQSPVYEQYV.

The chain uses TRBV18 and TRBJ2-3, with 8 bases aligning to TRBD1. Germline trimming cut 3 bases from V and 0 bases from J; bases unmatched to any gene: 8. CDR3 size: 17 residues. The germline gives CDR1 KGHSH, CDR2 LQKENI. CDR3 region: CASSPETGALSTDTQYF. The DNA of the CDR3 is TGTGCCAGCTCACCCGAGACAGGGGCCCTAAGCACAGATACGCAGTATTTT.

CDR3 in amino acids: CASSPPHRGRDLSSYEQYV. The CDR3 DNA sequence: TGTGCCAGCAGCCCCCCCCACAGGGGAAGGGACTTGAGCTCCTACGAGCAGTACGTC. This rearrangement joins TRBV3-1 (or the pseudogene TRBV3-2) to TRBJ2-7, with D perhaps matching TRBD1 (7 bases). CDR3 size: 19 residues. Trimming removed 4 bases at V and 0 bases at J, with 25 bases between. Germline V lookup: CDR1 LGHDT, CDR2 YNNKEL (reference sequence).

The chain has TRBV7-6 and TRBJ2-7; TRBD1 matches 7 bases. This CDR3 region has 12 residues. Per the germline V gene, CDR1 is SGHVS and CDR2 is FNYEAQ. After removal of 2 bases from V and 6 bases from J, the junction contained 1 base not matched to a gene. CDR3 amino acids: CASSLNRGEQYF. The CDR3 DNA follows: TGTGCCAGCAGCTTAAACAGGGGCGAGCAGTACTTC. The whole variable domain, filled in from reference TRBV7-6 and TRBJ2-7, reads GAGVSQSPRYKVTKRGQDVALRCDPISGHVSLYWYRQALGQGPEFLTYFNYEAQQDKSGLPNDRFSAERPEGSISTLTIQRTEQRDSAMYRCASSLNRGEQYFGPGTRLTVT.

The rearrangement links TRBV27 to TRBJ2-3; D is undetermined. Germline-derived CDR1 and CDR2 are MNHEY and SMNVEV (reference sequence). The CDR3 is 12 amino acids. Trimming took off 11 bases at V and 1 base at J, with 10 bases between the two ends. In nucleotides, the CDR3 is TGTGCCTCATCCCGGGGCACAGATACGCAGTATTTT. Translated, it gives CASSRGTDTQYF.

V is TRBV14 and J is TRBJ2-6; no clear D. Germline V lookup: CDR1 SGHDN, CDR2 FVKESK. This CDR3 is 15 amino acids long. The V and J ends lost 3 bases and 2 bases respectively, with 8 bases between them. The CDR3 reads CASSQVTTGANVLTF. CDR3 sequence (DNA): TGTGCCAGCAGCCAGGTGACAACTGGGGCCAACGTCCTGACTTTC.

V gene TRBV6-2 or TRBV6-3 combines with J gene TRBJ1-1; D not certain. Trimming removed 1 base at V and 0 bases at J, with 6 bases between. The CDR3 extends over 14 amino acids. The germline V gene has CDR1 MNHEY and CDR2 SVGEGT. This CDR3 is CASSYLQLNTEAFF. The CDR3 nucleotides read TGTGCCAGCAGTTACTTACAGCTGAACACTGAAGCTTTCTTT.

The chain has TRBV2 and TRBJ2-2; TRBD2 aligns across 10 bases. This CDR3 region has 17 residues. Germline values: CDR1 SNHLY, CDR2 FYNNEI. J gave up 7 bases and V 7 bases, and 15 bases lay outside the gene matches. CDR3 bases: TGTGCCAGCAAACTAGCGGGGATTCCCCTCAGAGGCGGGGAGCTGTTTTTT. It is translated as CASKLAGIPLRGGELFF.

The rearrangement uses TRBV4-3 and TRBJ1-4, with D maybe TRBD1 (5 bases). V shed 2 bases and J shed 6 bases, with 10 bases lying between them. The germline gives CDR1 LGHNA, CDR2 YSLEER. The CDR3 spans 14 residues. The CDR3 region is CASSQQGGDEKLFF. CDR3 DNA: TGCGCCAGCAGCCAACAGGGTGGGGATGAAAAACTGTTTTTT.

The V gene is TRBV6-7, the J gene TRBJ1-6, with unresolved D. TRBV6-7 is annotated as an ORF whose role is uncertain. The CDR3 is 16 residues long. Trimming shortened V by 5 bases and J by 0 bases, and 11 bases separated the two germline ends. This chain's CDR3 is CASSAYTSSYNSPLHF. CDR3 coding DNA: TGTGCCAGCAGTGCATACACTAGCTCCTATAATTCACCCCTCCACTTT.

In DNA, the CDR3 is TGTGCCAGCAGCGCCGGTGGGCCCCAGCATTTT. Protein: CASSAGGPQHF. The chain carries TRBV7-9 and TRBJ1-5; D remains ambiguous. CDR1 is SEHNR, CDR2 FQNEAQ, per germline (reference sequence). V was cut by 5 bases and J by 9 bases, with 8 bases left in between. The CDR3 totals 11 residues.

The rearrangement uses TRBV13 and TRBJ2-5; D gene ambiguous. The germline V gene has CDR1 PRHDT and CDR2 FYEKMQ (reference sequence). The V and J ends lost 5 bases and 7 bases respectively, with 14 bases between them. This CDR3 has 13 residues. CDR3 protein: CASSPKKTMTQYF. In nucleotides, the CDR3 is TGTGCCAGCAGCCCTAAAAAGACCATGACCCAGTACTTC.

This chain joins TRBV10-3 and TRBJ1-5, with a tentative D call TRBD1 (5 bases). Germline-derived CDR1 and CDR2 are ENHRY and SYGVKD. V shed 6 bases and J shed 4 bases, with 13 bases lying between them. The CDR3 is 14 residues long. CDR3 nucleotide sequence: TGTGCCATCAGGGGGACTGCCCCTAATCAGCCCCAGCATTTT. It yields the protein CAIRGTAPNQPQHF.

This clone was picked up one time. J is TRBJ2-5 and V is TRBV9, with a tentative D call TRBD1 (6 bases). The germline V and J ends were trimmed by 4 bases and 1 base, with 14 bases remaining between them. Germline V gene data show CDR1 as SGDLS and CDR2 as YYNGEE. This CDR3 is built from 15 residues. Written as DNA, the CDR3 is TGTGCCAGCAGCCCCGTGTCAGGGGTCCAAGAGACCCAGTACTTC. This translates into CASSPVSGVQETQYF.